The 4 T cell receptor beta chains below come from one sample, sequenced in a study of vaccination and CD4 T cells after COVID-19. Regarding treatment: roughly 11-day PBMC culture with coronavirus spike peptide pools or control peptides (ViraFEST assay). CD4+ T lymphocytes from the unexposed donor were collected before the COVID-19 pandemic (2011-2018). Their target antigens are unknown. The Oncomine TCR Beta short-read assay was applied to DNA of cultured CD4+ T cells. DNA came from CD4+ T cells after culture. TCRdb passed the PCR reads through MiXCR, listing each CDR3 protein once. The repertoire consists of some 10,000 distinct CDR3 sequences, with roughly 28% occurring once and the leading ten covering about 14%. The sequenced sample was CD4+ T cells from blood, cultured in vitro. The receptors were gathered from a human donor in good health.

By share of the sample, this clonotype is medium-sized. J is TRBJ1-2 and V is TRBV7-8, with a possible D match to TRBD1 (5 bases). With 5 bases removed from V and 0 bases from J, the gap between germline ends came to 13 bases. Germline CDR1 SGHVS, CDR2 FQNEAQ. CDR3 length equals 15 residues. The CDR3 DNA reads as TGTGCCAGCAGCGATCGCAGGGACCCTAACTATGGCTACACCTTC. Protein sequence: CASSDRRDPNYGYTF.

The chain carries TRBV20-1 and TRBJ2-4, with D perhaps TRBD1 or TRBD2 (7 bases each). Trimming removed 5 bases from V and 6 bases from J, with 17 bases in between. Germline CDR1 is DFQATT and CDR2 is SNEGSKA (reference sequence). The CDR3 sequence is 14 residues long. The CDR3 DNA reads as TGCAGTGCTCGACCACAGGGGAGGGGAAACATTCAGTACTTC. Its protein is CSARPQGRGNIQYF.

V usage is TRBV20-1 and J usage is TRBJ2-1; 9 bases are shared with TRBD2. CDR3 size: 14 residues. Trimming at V came to 1 base and at J to 7 bases, leaving 5 bases not matched to a gene. Germline V gives CDR1 DFQATT, CDR2 SNEGSKA (reference sequence). The CDR3 DNA reads as TGCAGTGCTAGAGCACCGGGACTAGCAAATGAGCAGTTCTTC. As protein: CSARAPGLANEQFF.

J is TRBJ2-7 and V is TRBV5-1; 7 bases are a match to TRBD2. Germline lookup yields CDR1 SGHRS and CDR2 YFSETQ. The CDR3 sequence is 14 residues long. V gave up 4 bases and J gave up 2 bases; unmatched junction bases: 6. Written as DNA, the CDR3 is TGCGCCAGCAGCAGGGGACTACAAACCTACGAGCAGTACTTC. This gives the protein CASSRGLQTYEQYF.